This section outlines one TCR beta chain sequence together with its context. The protocol was immunoSEQ multiplex PCR, while the TCRdb copy is restricted to in-frame clones and leaves out a portion. The table shows just over 30,000 clones, with about 91% occurring only once. The sample is drawn from a study of T cell changes during pregnancy in multiple sclerosis. The CDR3 is 17 residues long. Trimming stripped 5 bases from V and 3 bases from J, with 17 bases between. Germline V gene lookup returns CDR1 SNHLY and CDR2 FYNNEI. The rearrangement joins TRBV2 to TRBJ1-6; D might be TRBD1 (6 bases). Specimen: CD8+ T cells from peripheral blood mononuclear cells, collected in the first trimester of pregnancy. This TCR was sampled from a female donor with multiple sclerosis, enrolled in a pregnancy study. The CDR3 sequence is CASSFHTGYRYNSPLHF. As DNA, the CDR3 is TGTGCCAGCAGTTTCCACACAGGGTACCGCTATAATTCACCCCTCCACTTT.